The rows below give T cell receptor beta chains drawn from one sample of a study of shared clonotypes between healthy human individuals. Sequencing was performed with immunoSEQ multiplex PCR; in TCRdb, only in-frame clones are kept and a portion is missing. The data hold about 2.4 million clones, with more than 85% observed a single time. Material: naive CD4+ T cells from PBMCs. Every receptor here comes from a man between 18 and 35 years old in good health. Some clones in this sample may be carry-over from other donors' samples. Both conserved end residues are part of each CDR3. A D gene is named only where the DNA matches it firmly. Size is stated for part of the rows, as once, few or many counts, or as a class when the clone is expanded.

CDR3 DNA: TGTGCCAGCAGTGAAGCGCGGTCGAACACCGGGGAGCTGTTTTTT; CDR3 protein: CASSEARSNTGELFF; D gene: NA; CDR3 length: 15; V gene: TRBV2; J gene: TRBJ2-2; clone size: NA
CDR3 DNA: TGCGCCAGCAGCCCACTGGGACAGGGGAACACTGAAGCTTTCTTT; CDR3 protein: CASSPLGQGNTEAFF; D gene: TRBD1; CDR3 length: 15; V gene: TRBV5-1; J gene: TRBJ1-1; clone size: NA
CDR3 DNA: TGTGCCAGCAGCCAACACTCGTCTATTTGGGACACCGGGGAGCTGTTTTTT; CDR3 protein: CASSQHSSIWDTGELFF; D gene: NA; CDR3 length: 17; V gene: TRBV7-2; J gene: TRBJ2-2; clone size: NA
CDR3 DNA: TGTGCCAGTAGTATAGTAGGGGACTACACAGATACGCAGTATTTT; CDR3 protein: CASSIVGDYTDTQYF; D gene: TRBD2; CDR3 length: 15; V gene: TRBV19; J gene: TRBJ2-3; clone size: NA
CDR3 DNA: TGCAGCGTTGCCCCGGACACCGTCTACGAGCAGTACTTC; CDR3 protein: CSVAPDTVYEQYF; D gene: NA; CDR3 length: 13; V gene: TRBV29-1; J gene: TRBJ2-7; clone size: NA
CDR3 DNA: TGTGCCAGCAGCTTTGGGGGACTAGCGGGGAACAATGAGCAGTTCTTC; CDR3 protein: CASSFGGLAGNNEQFF; D gene: TRBD2; CDR3 length: 16; V gene: TRBV5-4; J gene: TRBJ2-1; clone size: NA
CDR3 DNA: TGTGCCAGCAGTGGGTCTGCTGGGTACAGGAGCCGCTCCTACGAGCAGTACTTC; CDR3 protein: CASSGSAGYRSRSYEQYF; D gene: NA; CDR3 length: 18; V gene: TRBV6-1; J gene: TRBJ2-7; clone size: NA
CDR3 DNA: TGTGCCAGTAGTATGTCTCGAGGGCTAAAAGGTAATCAGCCCCAGCATTTT; CDR3 protein: CASSMSRGLKGNQPQHF; D gene: NA; CDR3 length: 17; V gene: TRBV19; J gene: TRBJ1-5; clone size: NA
CDR3 DNA: TGTGCCAGCAGCTTCAGGGGATCACGGTACAATGAGCAGTTCTTC; CDR3 protein: CASSFRGSRYNEQFF; D gene: NA; CDR3 length: 15; V gene: TRBV11-2; J gene: TRBJ2-1; clone size: NA
CDR3 DNA: TGTGCCAGCAGCCCATCGCTAGCCAAAAACATTCAGTACTTC; CDR3 protein: CASSPSLAKNIQYF; D gene: NA; CDR3 length: 14; V gene: TRBV7-2; J gene: TRBJ2-4; clone size: NA
CDR3 DNA: TGTGCCAGTACCCCCAGGCGTGCAACTAATGAAAAACTGTTTTTT; CDR3 protein: CASTPRRATNEKLFF; D gene: NA; CDR3 length: 15; V gene: TRBV19; J gene: TRBJ1-4; clone size: few
CDR3 DNA: TGTGCCATCAGCACACGGACAGGGGGAATCTCTGGGGCCAACGTCCTGACTTTC; CDR3 protein: CAISTRTGGISGANVLTF; D gene: TRBD1; CDR3 length: 18; V gene: TRBV10-3; J gene: TRBJ2-6; clone size: NA
CDR3 DNA: TGTGCCAGCTCACCATTGGGCGGACGCGCCAAAAACATTCAGTACTTC; CDR3 protein: CASSPLGGRAKNIQYF; D gene: NA; CDR3 length: 16; V gene: TRBV18; J gene: TRBJ2-4; clone size: NA
CDR3 DNA: TGTGCCAGCAGTCCCCGGGAGAACACTGAAGCTTTCTTT; CDR3 protein: CASSPRENTEAFF; D gene: NA; CDR3 length: 13; V gene: TRBV28; J gene: TRBJ1-1; clone size: NA
CDR3 DNA: TGTGCCAGCAGTTTACGGGACAGGCCCGTCGATGGCTACACCTTC; CDR3 protein: CASSLRDRPVDGYTF; D gene: TRBD1; CDR3 length: 15; V gene: TRBV28; J gene: TRBJ1-2; clone size: NA
CDR3 DNA: TGTGCCAGCTCACCATTCCCGTATGCGGGACGGCCAACAGATACGCAGTATTTT; CDR3 protein: CASSPFPYAGRPTDTQYF; D gene: NA; CDR3 length: 18; V gene: TRBV18; J gene: TRBJ2-3; clone size: NA
CDR3 DNA: TGCGCCAGCAGCTACGGGACTAGCGGGAGGGAATCCGGGGAGCTGTTTTTT; CDR3 protein: CASSYGTSGRESGELFF; D gene: TRBD2; CDR3 length: 17; V gene: TRBV5-1; J gene: TRBJ2-2; clone size: NA
CDR3 DNA: TGTGCCAGCGGCGCCCCTAGGCGGGGTACTGCTAACTATGGCTACACCTTC; CDR3 protein: CASGAPRRGTANYGYTF; D gene: NA; CDR3 length: 17; V gene: TRBV28; J gene: TRBJ1-2; clone size: NA
CDR3 DNA: TGTGCCAGCAGCACACGCGACCGGAAACCCTCCTACGAGCAGTACTTC; CDR3 protein: CASSTRDRKPSYEQYF; D gene: NA; CDR3 length: 16; V gene: TRBV7-9; J gene: TRBJ2-7; clone size: NA
CDR3 DNA: TGTGCCAGCACCCTTACCGGGGAGGAGCAGTTCTTC; CDR3 protein: CASTLTGEEQFF; D gene: NA; CDR3 length: 12; V gene: TRBV6-1; J gene: TRBJ2-1; clone size: NA
CDR3 DNA: TGTGCCATCAAGGCAGGTGAAACTAATGAAAAACTGTTTTTT; CDR3 protein: CAIKAGETNEKLFF; D gene: NA; CDR3 length: 14; V gene: TRBV10-3; J gene: TRBJ1-4; clone size: NA
CDR3 DNA: TGTGCCAGCAGTACTCCCGGGACCCAGACGTTTAAGCAGTTCTTC; CDR3 protein: CASSTPGTQTFKQFF; D gene: NA; CDR3 length: 15; V gene: TRBV28; J gene: TRBJ2-1; clone size: NA
CDR3 DNA: TGTGCCAGCAGCTTTAGCGAGGGATACAATGAGCAGTTCTTC; CDR3 protein: CASSFSEGYNEQFF; D gene: NA; CDR3 length: 14; V gene: TRBV7-3; J gene: TRBJ2-1; clone size: NA
CDR3 DNA: TGTGCCAGCCGTTCTTTGAGGGATGGTAATACGCAGTATTTT; CDR3 protein: CASRSLRDGNTQYF; D gene: NA; CDR3 length: 14; V gene: TRBV6-5; J gene: TRBJ2-3; clone size: NA
CDR3 DNA: TGTGCCAGCTCGCCCCTTGGCCGGGGCGGCACAGATACGCAGTATTTT; CDR3 protein: CASSPLGRGGTDTQYF; D gene: NA; CDR3 length: 16; V gene: TRBV18; J gene: TRBJ2-3; clone size: NA
CDR3 DNA: TGCGCCAGCAGCTTTGGGGCTCAAGAGACCCAGTACTTC; CDR3 protein: CASSFGAQETQYF; D gene: NA; CDR3 length: 13; V gene: TRBV5-1; J gene: TRBJ2-5; clone size: NA
CDR3 DNA: TGTGCCAGCAGTTTACTTGGTGGGTTTAACAATGAGCAGTTCTTC; CDR3 protein: CASSLLGGFNNEQFF; D gene: NA; CDR3 length: 15; V gene: TRBV27; J gene: TRBJ2-1; clone size: NA
CDR3 DNA: TGTGCCAGCAGAGGACAGGGAGACCAGCCCCAGCATTTT; CDR3 protein: CASRGQGDQPQHF; D gene: TRBD1; CDR3 length: 13; V gene: TRBV2; J gene: TRBJ1-5; clone size: NA
CDR3 DNA: TGTGCCAGCAGTTTATTGGGGACTAGTTCCGATACGCAGTATTTT; CDR3 protein: CASSLLGTSSDTQYF; D gene: TRBD2; CDR3 length: 15; V gene: TRBV28; J gene: TRBJ2-3; clone size: NA
CDR3 DNA: TGTGCCAGCAGCGTAGATCCGGGCTCAGGTGGTGGAAACACCATATATTTT; CDR3 protein: CASSVDPGSGGGNTIYF; D gene: NA; CDR3 length: 17; V gene: TRBV9; J gene: TRBJ1-3; clone size: NA
CDR3 DNA: TGTGCCAGCAGTTACGGGGTTCTGAACACTGAAGCTTTCTTT; CDR3 protein: CASSYGVLNTEAFF; D gene: NA; CDR3 length: 14; V gene: TRBV6-5; J gene: TRBJ1-1; clone size: few
CDR3 DNA: TGCGCCAGCAGTGTTGGGGGGGCTAATTCCTACAATGAGCAGTTCTTC; CDR3 protein: CASSVGGANSYNEQFF; D gene: NA; CDR3 length: 16; V gene: TRBV5-1; J gene: TRBJ2-1; clone size: once
CDR3 DNA: TGTGCCAGCAGGACCGGGACACACATAGACTACAATGAGCAGTTCTTC; CDR3 protein: CASRTGTHIDYNEQFF; D gene: NA; CDR3 length: 16; V gene: TRBV25-1; J gene: TRBJ2-1; clone size: NA
CDR3 DNA: TGTGCCTGGAGTCTGGGGGGGGGAGTCGATACGCAGTATTTT; CDR3 protein: CAWSLGGGVDTQYF; D gene: TRBD2; CDR3 length: 14; V gene: TRBV30; J gene: TRBJ2-3; clone size: NA
CDR3 DNA: TGCGCCAGCAGTGACCCGAGCCAAGAGACCCAGTACTTC; CDR3 protein: CASSDPSQETQYF; D gene: NA; CDR3 length: 13; V gene: TRBV10-1; J gene: TRBJ2-5; clone size: NA
CDR3 DNA: TGTGCCAGCAGCAAAACGGGAGGGCCTCATAATGAGCAGTTCTTC; CDR3 protein: CASSKTGGPHNEQFF; D gene: TRBD2; CDR3 length: 15; V gene: TRBV9; J gene: TRBJ2-1; clone size: NA
CDR3 DNA: TGTGCCAGCAGCCCACAGGGGATGGCTGGAAACACCATATATTTT; CDR3 protein: CASSPQGMAGNTIYF; D gene: TRBD1; CDR3 length: 15; V gene: TRBV7-2; J gene: TRBJ1-3; clone size: NA
CDR3 DNA: TGTGCCAGCTCACCACCCCGGAGAACCGGCGAGCAGTACTTC; CDR3 protein: CASSPPRRTGEQYF; D gene: NA; CDR3 length: 14; V gene: TRBV18; J gene: TRBJ2-7; clone size: NA
CDR3 DNA: TGTGCCAGCAGCTCGGGACTAGTTCCCGATACGCAGTATTTT; CDR3 protein: CASSSGLVPDTQYF; D gene: TRBD2; CDR3 length: 14; V gene: TRBV11-2; J gene: TRBJ2-3; clone size: NA
CDR3 DNA: TGCGCCAGCAGCGCGGTAACCAGGGGGGCCGGGGAGCTGTTTTTT; CDR3 protein: CASSAVTRGAGELFF; D gene: NA; CDR3 length: 15; V gene: TRBV5-1; J gene: TRBJ2-2; clone size: NA